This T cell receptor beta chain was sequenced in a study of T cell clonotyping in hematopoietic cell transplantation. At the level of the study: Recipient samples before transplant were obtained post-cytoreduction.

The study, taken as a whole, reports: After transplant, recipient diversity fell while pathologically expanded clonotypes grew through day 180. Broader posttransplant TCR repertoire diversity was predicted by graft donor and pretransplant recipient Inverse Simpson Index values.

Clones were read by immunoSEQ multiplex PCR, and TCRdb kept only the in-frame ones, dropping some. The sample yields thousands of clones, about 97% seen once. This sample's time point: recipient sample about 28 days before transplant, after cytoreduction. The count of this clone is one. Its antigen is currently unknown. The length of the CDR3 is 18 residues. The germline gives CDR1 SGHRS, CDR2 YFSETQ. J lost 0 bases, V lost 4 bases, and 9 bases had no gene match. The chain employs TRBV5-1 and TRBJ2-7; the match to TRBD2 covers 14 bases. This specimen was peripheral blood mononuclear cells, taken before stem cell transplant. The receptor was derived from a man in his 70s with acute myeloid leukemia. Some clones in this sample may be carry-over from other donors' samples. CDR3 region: CASSHGTSGGLRSYEQYF. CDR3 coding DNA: TGCGCCAGCAGCCACGGGACTAGCGGGGGCCTACGCTCCTACGAGCAGTACTTC. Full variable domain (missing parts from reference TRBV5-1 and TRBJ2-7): KAGVTQTPRYLIKTRGQQVTLSCSPISGHRSVSWYQQTPGQGLQFLFEYFSETQRNKGNFPGRFSGRQFSNSRSEMNVSTLELGDSALYLCASSHGTSGGLRSYEQYFGPGTRLTVT.